A single sample gave rise to the 28 T cell receptor beta chains below, sequenced in a study of cytomegalovirus exposure and HLA in healthy donors. In the PCR, 60 Vbeta and 13 Jbeta primers were used. The repertoire was sequenced with immunoSEQ multiplex PCR; TCRdb's copy has only in-frame clones and lacks some. Of roughly 100,000 clones listed, 82% were seen once; the top ten hold roughly 3.4%. Sequenced sample: PBMCs. All receptors derive from a man younger than 45 in good health and CMV-seropositive.

The V and J genes are TRBV4-3 and TRBJ2-7; D unclear. The CDR3 has 14 amino acids. Germline-derived CDR1 and CDR2 are LGHNA and YSLEER. V was pared by 1 base and J by 0 bases, with 7 bases between. This chain's CDR3 is CASSQGYGSYEQYF. In DNA form, the CDR3 reads TGCGCCAGCAGCCAAGGGTACGGCTCCTACGAGCAGTACTTC.

The chain couples TRBV5-1 to TRBJ1-1; D is perhaps TRBD1 (6 bases). Germline lookup yields CDR1 SGHRS and CDR2 YFSETQ. V lost 2 bases and J lost 3, with 14 bases in between. This CDR3 region has 15 residues. The CDR3 here is CASSFTGFGDTEAFF. In DNA, the CDR3 is TGCGCCAGCAGCTTTACAGGGTTTGGAGACACTGAAGCTTTCTTT.

Details on this clone: Other DNA sequences of this sample code for an identical CDR3. The CDR3: CASSWVSGRGDNEQFF. CDR3 sequence (DNA): TGCGCCAGCAGCTGGGTTAGCGGGAGAGGCGACAATGAGCAGTTCTTC. V and J are TRBV5-1 and TRBJ2-1, with 9 bases matching TRBD2. J gave up 5 bases and V 3 bases, and 9 bases lay outside the gene matches. Germline V lookup: CDR1 SGHRS, CDR2 YFSETQ. The CDR3 is 16 residues long.

The chain joins TRBV18 to TRBJ1-1; 9 nucleotides align to TRBD1. V dropped 3 bases and J dropped 4; count of bases not matched to a gene: 15. In germline, CDR1 is KGHSH, CDR2 LQKENI. The CDR3 covers 18 residues. This chain's CDR3 is CASSPRVLGQGGLTEAFF. For the CDR3, the DNA is TGTGCCAGCTCACCCCGGGTTCTGGGACAGGGAGGTCTCACTGAAGCTTTCTTT.

CDR3 loop: CASSLQLAGGVNEQFF. The CDR3 DNA sequence: TGCGCCAGCAGCTTGCAACTAGCGGGAGGTGTAAATGAGCAGTTCTTC. V usage is TRBV5-1 and J usage is TRBJ2-1; TRBD2 agrees at 12 bases. Unmatched junction bases numbered 6, after V lost 1 base and J lost 7 bases. CDR1 and CDR2 (germline): SGHRS, YFSETQ. CDR3 length: 16 amino acids.

The table lists this clone with a few counts. The chain carries TRBV4-3 and TRBJ2-1; 9 bases line up with TRBD2. Trimming cost V 3 bases and J 0 bases; bases outside gene matches: 3. The germline V gene has CDR1 LGHNA and CDR2 YSLEER. The CDR3 is 16 amino acids. CDR3 sequence reads: CASSHRLADSYNEQFF. The CDR3, as DNA: TGCGCCAGCAGCCACCGACTAGCGGACTCCTACAATGAGCAGTTCTTC.

The V gene is TRBV19, the J gene TRBJ2-1; 9 bases align to TRBD1. The CDR3 sequence is 15 residues long. V shed 10 bases, J shed 3 bases, and the junction held 10 bases outside the gene matches. Germline CDR1 and CDR2: LNHDA and SQIVND (reference sequence). The DNA for the CDR3 is TGTGCCACAAAGAAGGGACAGGGCGTCTACAATGAGCAGTTCTTC. Amino acids: CATKKGQGVYNEQFF.

V usage is TRBV6-1 and J usage is TRBJ1-5; TRBD1 is a possible D gene (6 bases). The CDR3 runs to 14 residues. Trimming pared 3 bases from V and 6 bases from J, leaving 12 bases between. Germline V CDR1 and CDR2: MNHNS, SASEGT. CDR3 DNA sequence: TGTGCCAGCAGTGAGGGCAGGGGATCTCAGCCCCAGCATTTT. Translated, it gives CASSEGRGSQPQHF.

This sequence joins TRBV5-1 and TRBJ2-7, with TRBD2 identical over 8 bases. Germline CDR1 reads SGHRS; CDR2 reads YFSETQ. The CDR3 covers 13 residues. After removal of 4 bases from V and 5 bases from J, the junction contained 5 bases not matched to a gene. The CDR3 bases are TGCGCCAGCAGCCCCTGGACTAGCAACGAGCAGTACTTC. Translation gives CASSPWTSNEQYF.

The J gene is TRBJ1-5, the V gene TRBV7-8, with 9 bases identical to TRBD1. Germline CDR1 is SGHVS and CDR2 is FQNEAQ. Germline trimming cut 4 bases from V and 0 bases from J; bases unmatched to any gene: 7. The CDR3 runs 17 residues. CDR3 bases: TGTGCCAGCAGCTCGGGGGGGACAGGGTATAGCAATCAGCCCCAGCATTTT. This sequence encodes CASSSGGTGYSNQPQHF. Combining the CDR3 with reference TRBV7-8 and TRBJ1-5 gives the whole variable domain GAGVSQSPRYKVAKRGQDVALRCDPISGHVSLFWYQQALGQGPEFLTYFQNEAQLDKSGLPSDRFFAERPEGSVSTLKIQRTQQEDSAVYLCASSSGGTGYSNQPQHFGDGTRLSIL.

The V and J genes are TRBV5-4 and TRBJ1-2, with D maybe TRBD1 (6 bases). Deletions cut 1 base from V and 3 bases from J, with 13 bases between. Germline V lookup: CDR1 SGHNT, CDR2 YYREEE (reference sequence). The CDR3 is 15 amino acids. As DNA, the CDR3 is TGTGCCAGCAGCTTGTCAACAGGGTTTCACTATGGCTACACCTTC. Translated, it gives CASSLSTGFHYGYTF.

The rearrangement joins TRBV6-1 to TRBJ1-1; 11 bases are shared with TRBD1. Germline CDR1 reads MNHNS; CDR2 reads SASEGT. This CDR3 has 13 amino acids. With 5 bases clipped from V and 8 bases from J, the junction kept 4 bases outside the gene matches. The CDR3 loop reads CASSRDRGDEAFF. The CDR3 DNA is TGTGCCAGCAGTAGGGACAGGGGGGACGAAGCTTTCTTT.

The chain joins TRBV7-2 to TRBJ2-3; TRBD2 aligns across 9 bases. From germline, CDR1 is SGHTA and CDR2 FQGNSA. V shed 5 bases and J 0 bases; nucleotides not matched to a gene: 6. The CDR3 spans 16 residues. CDR3 protein: CASSPLAGISTDTQYF. CDR3 sequence (DNA): TGTGCCAGCAGCCCACTAGCGGGTATTAGCACAGATACGCAGTATTTT.

This chain uses TRBV6-5 with TRBJ2-7, with 15 nucleotides matching TRBD2. Unmatched junction bases numbered 7, after V lost 6 bases and J lost 7 bases. The CDR3 is 15 amino acids. Germline CDR1 MNHEY, CDR2 SVGAGI. The CDR3: CASSLTGLAGGEQYF. The DNA for the CDR3 is TGTGCCAGCAGCTTAACTGGACTAGCGGGAGGGGAGCAGTACTTC.

The chain combines TRBV28 with TRBJ1-5; a weak D match, TRBD1 (6 bases). Trimming left V 3 bases short and J 2 bases short, with 17 bases between. This CDR3 region has 17 residues. Germline V gene sequence: CDR1 MDHEN, CDR2 SYDVKM. In DNA form, the CDR3 reads TGTGCCAGCAGTTTTCCCCCTACAGGGCAGGGCAATCAGCCCCAGCATTTT. It translates to CASSFPPTGQGNQPQHF.

The rearrangement uses TRBV28 and TRBJ1-2; 9 bases are shared with TRBD1. Losses at the gene ends were 4 bases for V and 3 bases for J; bases not matched to a gene: 6. Per the germline V gene, CDR1 is MDHEN and CDR2 is SYDVKM. The CDR3 totals 15 residues. CDR3 coding DNA: TGTGCCAGCAGTTACCCACAGGGGGCGGACTATGGCTACACCTTC. This encodes CASSYPQGADYGYTF.

The CDR3 loop reads CASSSRGSRSYEQYF. CDR3 DNA: TGTGCCAGCAGCTCCCGGGGTAGCAGATCCTACGAGCAGTACTTC. The J gene is TRBJ2-7, the V gene TRBV13; D may be TRBD2 (5 bases). Trimming took 4 bases from V and 1 from J, leaving 14 bases between them. This CDR3 has 15 amino acids. Germline V gene sequence: CDR1 PRHDT, CDR2 FYEKMQ (reference sequence).

The rearrangement links TRBV10-3 to TRBJ2-7, with D tentatively TRBD2 (6 bases). CDR3 size: 14 residues. V gave up 8 bases and J gave up 4 bases, with 18 bases separating them. In germline, CDR1 is ENHRY, CDR2 SYGVKD. The CDR3 here is CAIGGLGVPYEQYF. CDR3 DNA sequence: TGTGCCATCGGGGGACTGGGAGTTCCATACGAGCAGTACTTC.

The chain joins TRBV4-1 to TRBJ2-7; TRBD1 is a possible D gene (7 bases). The CDR3 runs 15 residues. V was cut by 1 base and J by 6 bases, with 16 bases left in between. Looked up from germline, CDR1 is MGHRA and CDR2 is YSYEKL. In DNA, the CDR3 is TGCGCCAGCAGCCAAGCAGGGCCAGGGGGAGGCGAGCAGTACTTC. This translates into CASSQAGPGGGEQYF.

V usage is TRBV28 and J usage is TRBJ2-7, with D perhaps TRBD1 (6 bases). The CDR3 totals 13 residues. Germline CDR1 and CDR2: MDHEN and SYDVKM. V was pared by 5 bases and J by 0 bases, with 8 bases between. The CDR3 region is CASSRQASYEQYF. CDR3 coding DNA: TGTGCCAGCAGTAGACAGGCCTCCTACGAGCAGTACTTC.

This chain links TRBV13 with TRBJ1-1; 8 bases are shared with TRBD1. V gave up 5 bases and J gave up 1 base; unmatched junction bases: 3. This CDR3 has 14 amino acids. Germline V lookup: CDR1 PRHDT, CDR2 FYEKMQ (reference sequence). This CDR3 is CASSARGPNTEAFF. DNA for the CDR3: TGTGCCAGCAGCGCCAGGGGGCCGAACACTGAAGCTTTCTTT.

V is TRBV5-1 and J is TRBJ1-1, with TRBD1 identical over 9 bases. CDR1 SGHRS and CDR2 YFSETQ come from the germline V gene. The CDR3 is 15 amino acids. Trimming cost V 4 bases and J 5 bases; bases outside gene matches: 9. The CDR3 DNA sequence: TGCGCCAGCAGCCTGGAACAGGGGGCAGGGACTGAAGCTTTCTTT. Amino acids: CASSLEQGAGTEAFF.

This clone was counted a few times. The gene calls are TRBV5-1 and TRBJ1-2, with 10 bases that match TRBD1. V lost 2 bases, J lost 6 bases, and 4 bases stayed unmatched. Per the germline V gene, CDR1 is SGHRS and CDR2 is YFSETQ. The CDR3 runs to 14 residues. Here the CDR3 DNA reads TGCGCCAGCAGCTTCGGACAGGGGGTGAATGGCTACACCTTC. The encoded protein is CASSFGQGVNGYTF.

The V and J genes are TRBV11-3 and TRBJ2-1; 11 bases are a match to TRBD1. The V gene end was trimmed by 4 bases and the J gene end by 8 bases; junction bases not matched to a gene: 7. CDR3 length: 15 residues. Germline CDR1 is SGHNT and CDR2 is YENEEA. The CDR3 bases are TGTGCCAGCAGCTCTGGGACAGGGGGTTTCGATGAGCAGTTCTTC. Translating it yields CASSSGTGGFDEQFF.

This clone occurred a few times. The DNA of the CDR3 is TGTGCCAGCAGTTGGACAGGGGTTGATCAGCCCCAGCATTTT. Its translation: CASSWTGVDQPQHF. The chain joins TRBV6-6 to TRBJ1-5, with 9 bases lining up with TRBD1. CDR1 MNHNY and CDR2 SVGAGI come from the germline V gene (reference sequence). The V gene end was trimmed by 4 bases and the J gene end by 5 bases; junction bases not matched to a gene: 3. The CDR3 consists of 14 residues.

The rearrangement links TRBV28 to TRBJ2-1; maybe TRBD2 (7 bases). CDR1 MDHEN and CDR2 SYDVKM come from the germline V gene. The germline V and J ends were trimmed by 7 bases and 4 bases, with 14 bases remaining between them. CDR3 length equals 14 residues. The CDR3 sequence is CASITSGTYNEQFF. The CDR3 coding sequence is TGTGCCAGCATTACCAGCGGGACATACAATGAGCAGTTCTTC.

Comment on this clone: This sample includes further DNA sequences coding for the same CDR3. V usage is TRBV2 and J usage is TRBJ1-4; D is perhaps TRBD1 (5 bases). Trimming shortened V by 6 bases and J by 8 bases, and 13 bases separated the two germline ends. The CDR3 runs 13 residues. The germline CDR1 and CDR2 sequences are SNHLY and FYNNEI. CDR3 amino acids: CASSQGAWEKLFF. CDR3 nucleotides: TGTGCCAGCAGCCAAGGGGCTTGGGAAAAACTGTTTTTT.

The chain is built from TRBV29-1 and TRBJ2-7, with 14 bases fitting TRBD2. This CDR3 has 16 amino acids. Per the germline V gene, CDR1 is SQVTM and CDR2 is ANQGSEA. J was trimmed by 5 bases and V by 5 bases; bases with no gene match: 11. CDR3 loop: CSVRTSGRTSKDEQYF. CDR3 nucleotides: TGCAGCGTTAGGACTAGCGGGAGGACCTCTAAGGACGAGCAGTACTTC.